The 4 T cell receptor beta chains reported below all come from one sample, sequenced in a study of blood T cell repertoires in COVID-19. TCRdb keeps only in-frame clones here, not all; method: immunoSEQ multiplex PCR. The table includes about 250,000 clones, roughly four fifths detected once. Sequenced: peripheral blood. These receptors were taken from a woman between 65 and 79 years old with acute or convalescent COVID-19.

This rearrangement joins TRBV27 to TRBJ1-6; possibly TRBD1 for D (6 bases). Trimming shortened V by 3 bases and J by 7 bases, and 16 bases separated the two germline ends. The CDR3 length is 16 residues. Germline CDR1 reads MNHEY; CDR2 reads SMNVEV (reference sequence). The CDR3 DNA follows: TGTGCCAGCAGTTTCCCCCCCAGGGGTGGGAATTCACCCCTCCACTTT. Amino acid sequence: CASSFPPRGGNSPLHF.

The chain carries TRBV6-2 or TRBV6-3 and TRBJ2-7, with 9 positions matching TRBD1. The germline CDR1 and CDR2 sequences are MNHEY and SVGEGT. The V and J ends lost 5 bases and 0 bases, in that order; junction bases with no gene match: 2. This CDR3 region has 14 residues. CDR3 protein: CASSLQGASYEQYF. The CDR3 DNA reads TGTGCCAGCAGTCTACAGGGGGCCTCCTACGAGCAGTACTTC.

The chain has TRBV2 and TRBJ1-5; 8 bases map to TRBD1. V lost 6 bases and J lost 7; bases outside the gene matches: 11. Germline lookup yields CDR1 SNHLY and CDR2 FYNNEI. The CDR3 is 15 residues long. This chain's CDR3 is CASRRTGSSGQPQHF. CDR3 nucleotides: TGTGCCAGCAGGAGGACAGGGTCGTCGGGGCAGCCCCAGCATTTT.

In its sample, this clone was seen once. The chain employs TRBV6-4 and TRBJ2-1, with 8 bases lining up with TRBD2. V dropped 6 bases and J dropped 0; count of bases not matched to a gene: 16. The CDR3 contains 19 residues. Germline loops: CDR1 MRHNA, CDR2 SNTAGT. The CDR3 DNA sequence: TGTGCCAGCAGCGCCCGATGGGCGGGGGGTTCTAGCTCCTACAATGAGCAGTTCTTC. Translated, it gives CASSARWAGGSSSYNEQFF.